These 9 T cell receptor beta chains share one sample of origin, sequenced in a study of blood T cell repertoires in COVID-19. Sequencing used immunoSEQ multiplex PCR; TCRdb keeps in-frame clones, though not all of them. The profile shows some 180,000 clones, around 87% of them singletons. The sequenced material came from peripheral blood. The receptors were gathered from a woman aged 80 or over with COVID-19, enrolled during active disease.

The CDR3 spells CASSQGDRQQPQHF. As DNA, the CDR3 is TGTGCCAGCAGCCAGGGGGACAGGCAGCAGCCCCAGCATTTT. The chain combines TRBV4-2 with TRBJ1-5; 8 nucleotides match TRBD1. Trimming at V came to 3 bases and at J to 7 bases, leaving 5 bases not matched to a gene. The CDR3 totals 14 residues. The germline V gene has CDR1 LGHNA and CDR2 YNFKEQ.

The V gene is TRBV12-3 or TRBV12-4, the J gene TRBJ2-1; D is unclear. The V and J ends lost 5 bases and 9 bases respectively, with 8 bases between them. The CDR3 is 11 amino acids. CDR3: CASSRGLEQFF. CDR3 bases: TGTGCCAGCAGTCGTGGCCTTGAGCAGTTCTTC.

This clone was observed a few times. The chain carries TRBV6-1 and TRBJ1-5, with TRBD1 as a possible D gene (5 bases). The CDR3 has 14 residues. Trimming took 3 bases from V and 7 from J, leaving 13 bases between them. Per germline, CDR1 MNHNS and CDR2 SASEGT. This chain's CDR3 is CASSDWGTGQPQHF. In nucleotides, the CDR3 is TGTGCCAGCAGTGATTGGGGGACTGGGCAGCCCCAGCATTTT.

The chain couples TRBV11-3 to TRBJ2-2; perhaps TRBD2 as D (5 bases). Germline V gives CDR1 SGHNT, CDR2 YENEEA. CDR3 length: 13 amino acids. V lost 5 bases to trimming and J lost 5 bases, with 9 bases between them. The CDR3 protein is CASSRTGTGELFF. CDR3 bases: TGTGCCAGCAGCCGCACGGGGACCGGGGAGCTGTTTTTT.

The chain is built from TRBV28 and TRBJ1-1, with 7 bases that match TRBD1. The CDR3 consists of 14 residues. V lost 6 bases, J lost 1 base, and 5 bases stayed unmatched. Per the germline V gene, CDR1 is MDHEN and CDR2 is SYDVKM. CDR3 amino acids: CASRLDRPNTEAFF. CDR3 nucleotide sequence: TGTGCCAGCAGGTTGGACAGGCCGAACACTGAAGCTTTCTTT.

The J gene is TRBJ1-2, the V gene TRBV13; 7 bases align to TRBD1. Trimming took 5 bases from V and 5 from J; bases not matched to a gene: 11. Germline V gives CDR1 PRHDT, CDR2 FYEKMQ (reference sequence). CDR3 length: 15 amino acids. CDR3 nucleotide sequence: TGTGCCAGCAGCGTGGGACAGACACCGACATATGGCTACACCTTC. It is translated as CASSVGQTPTYGYTF.

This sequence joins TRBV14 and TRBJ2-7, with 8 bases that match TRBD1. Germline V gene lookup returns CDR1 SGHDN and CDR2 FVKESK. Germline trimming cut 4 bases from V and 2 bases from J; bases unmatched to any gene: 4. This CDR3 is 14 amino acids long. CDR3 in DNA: TGTGCCAGCAGCCCCGGACAGGGCCCCTACGAGCAGTACTTC. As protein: CASSPGQGPYEQYF.

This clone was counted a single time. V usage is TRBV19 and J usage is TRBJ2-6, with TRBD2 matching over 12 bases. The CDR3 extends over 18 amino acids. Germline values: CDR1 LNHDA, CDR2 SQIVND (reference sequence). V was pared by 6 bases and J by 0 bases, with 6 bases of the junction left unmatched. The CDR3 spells CASRVTSGRSSGANVLTF. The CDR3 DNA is TGTGCCAGTAGGGTTACTAGCGGGAGGTCCTCTGGGGCCAACGTCCTGACTTTC.

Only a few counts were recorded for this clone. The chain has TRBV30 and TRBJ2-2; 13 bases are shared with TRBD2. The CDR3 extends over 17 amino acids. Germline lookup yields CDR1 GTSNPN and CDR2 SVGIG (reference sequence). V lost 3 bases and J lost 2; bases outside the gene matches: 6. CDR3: CAWRRGLAGENTGELFF. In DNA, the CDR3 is TGTGCCTGGAGGAGAGGACTAGCGGGGGAAAACACCGGGGAGCTGTTTTTT. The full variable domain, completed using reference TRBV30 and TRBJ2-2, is SQTIHQWPATLVQPVGSPLSLECTVEGTSNPNLYWYRQAAGRGLQLLFYSVGIGQISSEVPQNLSASRPQDRQFILSSKKLLLSDSGFYLCAWRRGLAGENTGELFFGEGSRLTVL.